Shown below are 18 T cell receptor beta chains from a single sample sequenced in a study of blood T cell repertoires in COVID-19. Produced via immunoSEQ multiplex PCR; TCRdb's table is partial and in-frame only. The sample lists roughly 150,000 clones, around 85% occurring once. The material sequenced was PBMCs or T cells enriched from blood (not recorded which). Receptor source: a woman in her forties with acute COVID-19.

The rearrangement uses TRBV6-5 and TRBJ2-1, with D tentatively TRBD1 (6 bases). This CDR3 contains 14 residues. V lost 1 base and J lost 8, with 12 bases in between. Germline V gene lookup returns CDR1 MNHEY and CDR2 SVGAGI. The DNA of the CDR3 is TGTGCCAGCAGTTACTATCTGGGGGCCGATGAGCAGTTCTTC. Residues: CASSYYLGADEQFF.

The chain is built from TRBV30 and TRBJ2-3; 12 bases are a match to TRBD2. CDR3 length: 20 residues. Germline values: CDR1 GTSNPN, CDR2 SVGIG (reference sequence). J was trimmed by 2 bases and V by 4 bases; bases with no gene match: 19. CDR3 bases: TGTGCCTGGATCGGCGAGGGACTAGCGGGCGGCCCCCACCTCACAGATACGCAGTATTTT. Its translation is CAWIGEGLAGGPHLTDTQYF. The whole variable domain, remainder taken from reference TRBV30 and TRBJ2-3, is SQTIHQWPATLVQPVGSPLSLECTVEGTSNPNLYWYRQAAGRGLQLLFYSVGIGQISSEVPQNLSASRPQDRQFILSSKKLLLSDSGFYLCAWIGEGLAGGPHLTDTQYFGPGTRLTVL.

As concerns this clone: Sequence at one end of the junction differs from germline and may be a read error. The chain combines TRBV6-1 with TRBJ2-3; TRBD2 matches at 9 bases. Germline loops: CDR1 MNHNS, CDR2 SASEGT. The CDR3 length is 15 residues. CDR3 nucleotides: TGTGCCAGCAATGAACTAGCGGGCGGCACAGATACGCAGTATTTT. This sequence encodes CASNELAGGTDTQYF.

This clone was recorded once. The chain links TRBV10-3 to TRBJ2-7; 7 positions match TRBD2. This CDR3 is 14 amino acids long. Germline-derived CDR1 and CDR2 are ENHRY and SYGVKD. V lost 0 bases to trimming and J lost 3 bases; unmatched junction nucleotides: 2. Here the CDR3 reads CAISESGGFYEQYF. DNA for the CDR3: TGTGCCATCAGTGAGTCGGGAGGGTTCTACGAGCAGTACTTC.

The chain recombines TRBV19 with TRBJ2-5, with TRBD1 matching over 7 bases. The V gene end was trimmed by 5 bases and the J gene end by 6 bases; junction bases not matched to a gene: 12. The CDR3 sequence is 15 residues long. Germline-derived CDR1 and CDR2 are LNHDA and SQIVND (reference sequence). CDR3 nucleotide sequence: TGTGCCAGTAGTGCTCGACAGGGCGGACGGAAGACCCAGTACTTC. Translating gives CASSARQGGRKTQYF.

The V call is TRBV5-1, the J call TRBJ2-7; D gene unclear. Trimming stripped 3 bases from V and 2 bases from J, with 12 bases between. This CDR3 is built from 14 residues. CDR1 SGHRS and CDR2 YFSETQ come from the germline V gene. The CDR3 loop is CASSSVPGPYEQYF. CDR3 nucleotide sequence: TGCGCCAGCAGCTCCGTACCTGGCCCCTACGAGCAGTACTTC. Combining the CDR3 with reference TRBV5-1 and TRBJ2-7 gives the whole variable domain KAGVTQTPRYLIKTRGQQVTLSCSPISGHRSVSWYQQTPGQGLQFLFEYFSETQRNKGNFPGRFSGRQFSNSRSEMNVSTLELGDSALYLCASSSVPGPYEQYFGPGTRLTVT.

The chain is built from TRBV19 and TRBJ1-5; 9 nucleotides match TRBD1. CDR1 and CDR2 (germline): LNHDA, SQIVND (reference sequence). Trimming at V came to 5 bases and at J to 0 bases, leaving 20 bases not matched to a gene. The CDR3 consists of 21 residues. The DNA of the CDR3 is TGTGCCAGTAGTTGGGGACAGGGAGGGTTCTTTACCCTCTATAGCAATCAGCCCCAGCATTTT. This translates into CASSWGQGGFFTLYSNQPQHF.

The J gene is TRBJ1-2, the V gene TRBV6-5, with no clear D. The CDR3 is 13 residues long. Trimming took off 2 bases at V and 1 base at J, with 5 bases between the two ends. Germline V gene data show CDR1 as MNHEY and CDR2 as SVGAGI. This chain's CDR3 is CASSYNINYGYTF. CDR3 nucleotide sequence: TGTGCCAGCAGTTACAATATTAACTATGGCTACACCTTC.

The chain joins TRBV18 to TRBJ1-6; TRBD1 matches 7 bases. With V trimmed by 3 bases and J by 8 bases, 4 bases remained unmatched. Germline loops: CDR1 KGHSH, CDR2 LQKENI. CDR3 length: 14 amino acids. In DNA form, the CDR3 reads TGTGCCAGCTCACCCCGACAGGGAGATTCACCCCTCCACTTT. This sequence encodes CASSPRQGDSPLHF.

The chain recombines TRBV5-1 with TRBJ2-7, with 9 bases fitting TRBD2. The CDR3 consists of 16 residues. The V gene end was trimmed by 0 bases and the J gene end by 5 bases; junction bases not matched to a gene: 9. The germline CDR1 and CDR2 sequences are SGHRS and YFSETQ. The CDR3 region is CASSLGAGGLKDEQYF. The CDR3 DNA is TGCGCCAGCAGCTTGGGTGCGGGGGGGCTAAAGGACGAGCAGTACTTC.

The chain is built from TRBV7-9 and TRBJ1-3; a weak D match, TRBD1 (5 bases). V was shortened by 1 base and J by 4 bases, with 17 bases between the two germline ends. Germline V gene sequence: CDR1 SEHNR, CDR2 FQNEAQ (reference sequence). There are 17 residues in the CDR3. CDR3 bases: TGTGCCAGCAGCTTAGTGATTTGGACAAGGTCAGGAAACACCATATATTTT. Translation gives CASSLVIWTRSGNTIYF.

J is TRBJ2-5 and V is TRBV29-1; D is unclear. Germline values: CDR1 SQVTM, CDR2 ANQGSEA. Trimming stripped 4 bases from V and 2 bases from J, with 14 bases between. CDR3 length: 14 residues. CDR3 in amino acids: CSVAGSERQETQYF. The CDR3 bases are TGCAGCGTTGCGGGTTCGGAGAGGCAAGAGACCCAGTACTTC.

V and J are TRBV3-1 (or the pseudogene TRBV3-2) and TRBJ1-2; TRBD1 matches at 7 bases. Germline V CDR1 and CDR2: LGHDT, YNNKEL (reference sequence). This CDR3 comprises 13 residues. The V and J ends lost 2 bases and 4 bases, in that order; junction bases with no gene match: 1. DNA of the CDR3: TGTGCCAGCAGCCAAAGGGACAGCTATGGCTACACCTTC. It encodes CASSQRDSYGYTF.

The V call is TRBV24-1, the J call TRBJ2-3; 8 bases are a match to TRBD2. The CDR3 consists of 15 residues. Germline CDR1 is KGHDR and CDR2 is SFDVKD. V lost 5 bases to trimming and J lost 4 bases; unmatched junction nucleotides: 7. The CDR3 coding sequence is TGTGCCACCAGTGCGACAGCGGGAGTCCCAGATACGCAGTATTTT. Its protein is CATSATAGVPDTQYF.

This chain uses TRBV5-4 with TRBJ2-1; D gene ambiguous. The CDR3 consists of 15 residues. From germline, CDR1 is SGHNT and CDR2 YYREEE (reference sequence). The germline V and J ends were trimmed by 2 bases and 2 bases, with 11 bases remaining between them. CDR3 nucleotide sequence: TGTGCCAGCAGCTTAGAACTACAACCCTACAATGAGCAGTTCTTC. Translating it yields CASSLELQPYNEQFF.

J is TRBJ1-2 and V is TRBV6-6, with a possible D match to TRBD1 (5 bases). Trimming stripped 0 bases from V and 7 bases from J, with 6 bases between. In germline, CDR1 is MNHNY, CDR2 SVGAGI (reference sequence). The CDR3 is made up of 12 amino acids. The chain's CDR3 is CASSYSGGGYTF. In DNA, the CDR3 is TGTGCCAGCAGTTACTCCGGGGGTGGCTACACCTTC.

The chain links TRBV19 to TRBJ1-1; TRBD1 aligns across 7 bases. The J segment lost 3 bases and the V segment lost 7 bases, leaving 11 bases of the junction unmatched. The CDR3 consists of 15 residues. The V gene's germline CDR1 is LNHDA and CDR2 SQIVND (reference sequence). The chain's CDR3 is CASKVIGGVDTEAFF. CDR3 bases: TGTGCCAGTAAGGTTATAGGGGGCGTTGACACTGAAGCTTTCTTT.

This clone was seen once. The J gene is TRBJ1-2, the V gene TRBV19; D not resolved. V shed 7 bases and J shed 7 bases, with 13 bases lying between them. The CDR3 loop spans 12 amino acids. Germline values: CDR1 LNHDA, CDR2 SQIVND (reference sequence). This CDR3 reads CASTVSSSGYTF. The CDR3 nucleotides are TGTGCCAGTACCGTCTCGAGTTCTGGCTACACCTTC. Combining the CDR3 with reference TRBV19 and TRBJ1-2 gives the whole variable domain DGGITQSPKYLFRKEGQNVTLSCEQNLNHDAMYWYRQDPGQGLRLIYYSQIVNDFQKGDIAEGYSVSREKKESFPLTVTSAQKNPTAFYLCASTVSSSGYTFGSGTRLTVV.